These T cell receptor beta chains were read from a single sample in a study of blood T cell repertoires in COVID-19. Profiled with immunoSEQ multiplex PCR; TCRdb holds only in-frame clones, not every one. The sample yields tens of thousands of clones, about 86% seen once. Input material: peripheral blood. The receptors shown here come from a human donor in a cohort sampled during active COVID-19. Each CDR3 is given with its conserved first and last residue. A D gene is named only where the DNA matches it firmly. Some rows have no size entry. The others give once, few or many, or a class for an expanded clone.

j_call d_call v_call clone_size cdr3_nt cdr3_aa
TRBJ2-7 NA TRBV7-9 NA TGTGCCAGCAGCCCACCCACCAGGGGTAGCTCCTACGAGCAGTACTTC CASSPPTRGSSYEQYF
TRBJ1-5 NA TRBV19 NA TGTGCCAGTAGTATAGATATCGCGGTTTTGGCCAATCAGCCCCAGCATTTT CASSIDIAVLANQPQHF
TRBJ1-1 NA TRBV11-2 NA TGTGCCAGCAGCTCGATAAAATCAGGGGCTCCGGGGTTT CASSSIKSGAPGF
TRBJ2-7 TRBD1 TRBV6-5 NA TGTGCCAGCAGGCTTGATGGGACAGCCTACGAGCAGTACTTC CASRLDGTAYEQYF
TRBJ1-4 TRBD1 TRBV4-1 few TGCGCCAGCAGCCACAGCGGGACAGGGAATGAAAAACTGTTTTTT CASSHSGTGNEKLFF
TRBJ2-7 TRBD1 TRBV5-4 few TGTGCCAGCAGCTTGGAGGGTACGGACAGGGCTACGGGGGAGCAGTACTTC CASSLEGTDRATGEQYF
TRBJ1-6 NA TRBV4-2 NA TGTGCCAGCAGCCAAGATATTCCGACACGCTCACCCCTCCACTTT CASSQDIPTRSPLHF
TRBJ2-5 NA TRBV5-1 NA TGCGCCAGCAGTAGTGATAACCAAGAGACCCAGTACTTC CASSSDNQETQYF
TRBJ2-1 TRBD2 TRBV4-1 NA TGCGCCAGCAGCCAAGTCTGGGGCCCGGGACTAGCGGGGGGGAGTCCATACAATGAGCAGTTCTTC CASSQVWGPGLAGGSPYNEQFF
TRBJ1-3 TRBD1 TRBV6-5 NA TGTGCCAGCAGAAAACAGGGGGCAGGAGGAAACACCATATATTTT CASRKQGAGGNTIYF
TRBJ2-7 NA TRBV9 NA TGTGCCAGCAGCGTGGGGCAGGGCATTTACGAGCAGTACTTC CASSVGQGIYEQYF
TRBJ2-1 TRBD2 TRBV19 NA TGTGCCAGTAAATCGGCTAGCGGGAGCTCCTACAATGAGCAGTTCTTC CASKSASGSSYNEQFF
TRBJ2-1 NA TRBV18 NA TGTGCCAGCTCGGCGACTAGCTCCTACAATGAGCAGTTCTTC CASSATSSYNEQFF
TRBJ1-1 TRBD1 TRBV6-1 NA TGTGCCAGCAGTGACCCCGGGACAGGGGGCTGGACTGAAGCTTTCTTT CASSDPGTGGWTEAFF
TRBJ1-3 NA TRBV4-1 NA TGCGCCAGCAGCCAAGGGGGGGGTATTACTGGAAACACCATATATTTT CASSQGGGITGNTIYF
TRBJ1-2 TRBD1 TRBV7-2 NA TGTGCCGAACCGGGTCAGGGGGCTAACTATGGCTACACCTTC CAEPGQGANYGYTF
TRBJ2-7 TRBD2 TRBV6-2/TRBV6-3 NA TGTGCCAGCAGTTGGACTAGGGCCTACGAGCAGTACTTC CASSWTRAYEQYF
TRBJ2-7 TRBD1 TRBV7-2 NA TGTGCCAGCAGCAGGAGACAGGGGTCCTACGAGCAGTACTTC CASSRRQGSYEQYF
TRBJ2-3 TRBD2 TRBV9 NA TGTGCCAGCAGCGTAGATGTGGGCGGGGGGGCTACAGATACGCAGTATTTT CASSVDVGGGATDTQYF
TRBJ1-2 TRBD1 TRBV7-2 NA TGTGCCAGCAGCTTGGGGACAGTAGCTGGCTACACCTTC CASSLGTVAGYTF
TRBJ2-3 NA TRBV9 NA TGTGCCAGCAGCGTAGCTGGGCAGGGACTGGATACGCAGTATTTT CASSVAGQGLDTQYF
TRBJ2-7 TRBD1 TRBV7-2 NA TGTGCCAGCAGCCCGGGACAGGGGGGCTACGAGCAGTACTTC CASSPGQGGYEQYF
TRBJ1-6 NA TRBV2 NA TGTGCCAGCAAGGAGGGTCTGTCTTCACCCCTCCACTTT CASKEGLSSPLHF
TRBJ2-2 TRBD2 TRBV6-4 NA TGTGCCAGCAGGCGACTAGCGGGGTACACCGGGGAGCTGTTTTTT CASRRLAGYTGELFF
TRBJ2-2 NA TRBV7-9 few TGTGCCAGCAGCTTAAGGCAGGGCGCCGGCCCCGGGGAGCTGTTTTTT CASSLRQGAGPGELFF
TRBJ1-2 NA TRBV10-3 NA TGTGCCATCAGTTTTACAGGGTTTGGCTACACCTTC CAISFTGFGYTF
TRBJ2-1 TRBD1 TRBV4-1 NA TGCGCCAGCAGCCTGGTTCCGGGACAGGGCTCGCATGAGCAGTTCTTC CASSLVPGQGSHEQFF
TRBJ1-5 NA TRBV4-1 NA TGCGCCAGCAGCCAAGATCAGGGCAGGGGATTGTTGCCCCAGCATTTT CASSQDQGRGLLPQHF
TRBJ1-1 TRBD1 TRBV5-6 NA TGTGCCAGCAGCGTACCGGGACAGGCGAACACTGAAGCTTTCTTT CASSVPGQANTEAFF
TRBJ2-1 TRBD2 TRBV6-2/TRBV6-3 NA TGTGCCAGCAGTTACCTTAGCGGGGGGGGCAATGAGCAGTTCTTC CASSYLSGGGNEQFF
TRBJ1-1 NA TRBV7-2 once TGTGCCAGCAGCATCACCGGGGGGGGCACTGAAGCTTTCTTT CASSITGGGTEAFF
TRBJ1-6 NA TRBV9 NA TGTGCCAGCAGCGTAGGGCGGGCCAACTCACCCCTCCACTTT CASSVGRANSPLHF
TRBJ1-5 TRBD1 TRBV7-7 NA TGTGCCAGCAGCAGGGGACAGGGAGGCAATCAGCCCCAGCATTTT CASSRGQGGNQPQHF
TRBJ2-7 NA TRBV4-1 NA TGCGCCAGCAGCCAAGAAGCTGTCGGATTCGGGACCTACGAGCAGTACTTC CASSQEAVGFGTYEQYF
TRBJ2-5 NA TRBV5-1 NA TGCGCCAGCAGCCTGCGGGATGTCCAAGAGACCCAGTACTTC CASSLRDVQETQYF
TRBJ2-1 TRBD2 TRBV30 NA TGTGCCTGGAGTGTCAGTTCCCTAGCGGGGGGGCGCGAGCAGTTCTTC CAWSVSSLAGGREQFF
TRBJ2-3 TRBD2 TRBV27 few TGTGCCAGCAGTTTACTACCCCCGGGACTAGCGGGCTACGATACGCAGTATTTT CASSLLPPGLAGYDTQYF
TRBJ2-1 NA TRBV11-1 NA TGTGCCAGCAGCTTAACCGGACGGGGGTGGAATGAGCAGTTCTTC CASSLTGRGWNEQFF
TRBJ1-5 NA TRBV4-1 few TGCGCCAGCAGCCAAGAGGTTCCACAGGGAAGCAATCAGCCCCAGCATTTT CASSQEVPQGSNQPQHF
TRBJ2-1 TRBD2 TRBV3-1/TRBV3-2 NA TGTGCCAGCGGTAGCGGGGGCCTTACCTACAATGAGCAGTTCTTC CASGSGGLTYNEQFF
TRBJ1-1 NA TRBV9 NA TGTGCCAGCAGCGTAGCCACCCAGACAGGGAACACTGAAGCTTTCTTT CASSVATQTGNTEAFF
TRBJ1-1 NA TRBV11-2 NA TGTGCCAGCGGCAAAGGAGGAGGCCCTGAAGCTTTCTTT CASGKGGGPEAFF
TRBJ1-2 NA TRBV27 NA TGTGCCAGCAGTTTGTCGGTATGGGGGGTTGGCTACACCTTC CASSLSVWGVGYTF
TRBJ1-1 NA TRBV11-2 NA TGTGCCAGCAGCTTAGGAGGGAACACTGAAGCTTTCTTT CASSLGGNTEAFF
TRBJ2-1 TRBD1 TRBV7-9 NA TGTGCCAGCAGCTCCCAACAGGGGGCGGGTAAGAATGAGCAGTTCTTC CASSSQQGAGKNEQFF
TRBJ2-1 TRBD2 TRBV5-1 NA TGCGCCAGCGGACTAGCGGGAGTCGCCAATGAGCAGTTCTTC CASGLAGVANEQFF